This TCR beta chain was sequenced during a study of cytomegalovirus exposure and HLA in healthy donors. Study-wide points: There were three CMV-associated chains whose specificity for CMV antigens was confirmed in vitro. In all likelihood, a cluster of highly shared sequence variants was a sequencing artifact.

A note on this clone: The antigen is not known.

This CDR3 is 14 amino acids long. Germline V CDR1 and CDR2: WSHSY, SAAADI. J was trimmed by 7 bases and V by 0 bases; bases with no gene match: 5. In the PCR, 60 Vbeta and 13 Jbeta primers were used. Sequencing was performed with immunoSEQ multiplex PCR; in TCRdb, only in-frame clones are kept and a portion is missing. The sample contains about 180,000 clones, over 70% of which appear only once. The source material was PBMCs. This chain links TRBV10-2 with TRBJ2-7; 8 bases map to TRBD1. This receptor was obtained from a man aged 40-55 years in good health and CMV-seronegative. CDR3 loop: CASSESGRGPEQYF. The CDR3, as DNA: TGCGCCAGCAGTGAGTCGGGCAGGGGGCCGGAGCAGTACTTC.